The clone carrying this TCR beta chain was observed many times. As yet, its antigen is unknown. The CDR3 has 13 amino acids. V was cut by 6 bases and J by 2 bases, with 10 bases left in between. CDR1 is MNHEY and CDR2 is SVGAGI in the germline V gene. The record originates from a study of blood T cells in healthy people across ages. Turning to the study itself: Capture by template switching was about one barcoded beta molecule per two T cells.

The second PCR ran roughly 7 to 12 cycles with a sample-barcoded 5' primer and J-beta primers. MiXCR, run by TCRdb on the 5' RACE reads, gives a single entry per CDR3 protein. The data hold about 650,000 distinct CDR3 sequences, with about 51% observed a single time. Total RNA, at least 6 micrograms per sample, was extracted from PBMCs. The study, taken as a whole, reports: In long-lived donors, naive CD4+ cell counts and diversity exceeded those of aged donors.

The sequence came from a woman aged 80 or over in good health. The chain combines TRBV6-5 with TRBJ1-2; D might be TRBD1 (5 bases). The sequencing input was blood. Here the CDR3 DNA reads TGTGCCAGCAGCCGGGACGGGAACTATGGCTACACCTTC. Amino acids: CASSRDGNYGYTF.